This T cell receptor (beta chain) was identified during a study of beta chain features in type 1 diabetes. For the study at large: Sorted cells numbering some 110 million were examined across all samples.

This clone was detected only a few times. Its target is unknown. Germline-derived CDR1 and CDR2 are SGHAT and FQNNGV. V was shortened by 2 bases and J by 0 bases, with 11 bases between the two germline ends. This CDR3 has 16 amino acids. Regarding the study as a whole: Insertions were fewer and deletions more numerous at VDJ junctions in type 1 diabetes patients. Researchers report that Type 1 diabetes patients had moderately but significantly shorter TCRB CDR3s across all four CD4+ subsets. Naive, central memory and Treg TCRB repertoires appeared more alike in patients than in healthy donors.

Reverse transcription of all isolated RNA meant that expressed TCRB transcripts were sequenced. Approximately 3.6 million reads per sample were averaged for naive, central memory and regulatory samples. TCRdb's copy holds only in-frame clones and misses some; the assay was immunoSEQ multiplex PCR. Seen here are about 190,000 clones, about 7.8% observed once, and the top ten hold about 0.95%. The sequenced material came from central memory CD4+ T cells from blood. The chain employs TRBV11-2 and TRBJ2-1; possible D gene TRBD1, 5 bases. The clonotype originates from a woman between 40 and 50 years old with type 1 diabetes. The chain's CDR3 is CASSLIGTGSYNEQFF. The DNA for the CDR3 is TGTGCCAGCAGCTTAATAGGAACAGGCTCCTACAATGAGCAGTTCTTC.